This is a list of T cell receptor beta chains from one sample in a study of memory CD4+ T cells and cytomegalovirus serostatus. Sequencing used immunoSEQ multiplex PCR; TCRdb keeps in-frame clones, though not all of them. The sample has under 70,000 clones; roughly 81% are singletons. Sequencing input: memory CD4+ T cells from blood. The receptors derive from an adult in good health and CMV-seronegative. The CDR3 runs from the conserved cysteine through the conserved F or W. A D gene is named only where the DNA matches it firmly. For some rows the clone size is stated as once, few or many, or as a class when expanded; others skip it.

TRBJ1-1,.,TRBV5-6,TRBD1,TGTGCCAGCAGCCCCACCTCCGGGACAGGGGGTTTGAACACTGAAGCTTTCTTT,CASSPTSGTGGLNTEAFF
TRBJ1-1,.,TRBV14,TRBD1,TGTGCCAGCAGCCAAGGCAACAACAGGGGGCGATGGACCCGGGGCACTGAAGCTTTCTTT,CASSQGNNRGRWTRGTEAFF
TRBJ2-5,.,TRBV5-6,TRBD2,TGTGCCAGCAGCTTCAAACTAGCGGGAGGATGGGAGACCCAGTACTTC,CASSFKLAGGWETQYF
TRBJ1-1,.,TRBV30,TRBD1,TGTGCCTGGAGTGTACTGGACAGGGCGGATAGTGAAGCTTTCTTT,CAWSVLDRADSEAFF
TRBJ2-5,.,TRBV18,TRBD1,TGTGCCAGCTCACCAACCGGGACAGCAAGCCAAGAGACCCAGTACTTC,CASSPTGTASQETQYF
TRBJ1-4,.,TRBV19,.,TGTGCCAGTAGTATAGTGGACAGCAGTAATGAAAAACTGTTTTTT,CASSIVDSSNEKLFF
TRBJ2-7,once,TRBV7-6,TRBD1,TGTGCCAGCAGCCCCGGCGGGGACAGGGCCTACGAGCAGTACTTC,CASSPGGDRAYEQYF
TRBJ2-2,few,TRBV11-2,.,TGTGCCAGCCCCTCGTCCAGGGCCACCGGGGAGCTGTTTTTT,CASPSSRATGELFF
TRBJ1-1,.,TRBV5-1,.,TGCGCCAGCAGTCCCCGGCCGGGGATAGAGGTCCCTGAAGCTTTCTTT,CASSPRPGIEVPEAFF
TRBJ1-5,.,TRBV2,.,TGTGCCAGCAACGAAATGGGGAGGCAGCCCCAGCATTTT,CASNEMGRQPQHF
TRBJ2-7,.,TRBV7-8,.,TGTGCCAGCAGCCAGGGGGGCAGGGCCCCCTACGAGCAGTACTTC,CASSQGGRAPYEQYF
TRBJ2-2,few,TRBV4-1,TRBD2,TGCGCCAGCAGCCAAGGACTAGCGGGGACAAGAGGGGAGCTGTTTTTT,CASSQGLAGTRGELFF
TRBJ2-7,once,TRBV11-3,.,TGTGCCAGCAGCTTAGACACCGACTCCTACGAGCAGTACTTC,CASSLDTDSYEQYF
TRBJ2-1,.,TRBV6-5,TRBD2,TGTGCCAGCAGTATCATGGGACTATACAATGAGCAGTTCTTC,CASSIMGLYNEQFF
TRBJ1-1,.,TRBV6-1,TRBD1,TGTGCCAGCAGTAGATCAGGGGGCTACACTGAAGCTTTCTTT,CASSRSGGYTEAFF
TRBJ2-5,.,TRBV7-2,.,TGTGCCAGCAGCTCCACGAGCCAGACCCAGTACTTC,CASSSTSQTQYF
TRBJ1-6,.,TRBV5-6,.,TGTGCCAGCAGCTTCTGGGGTTTTCGTTCACCCCTCCACTTT,CASSFWGFRSPLHF
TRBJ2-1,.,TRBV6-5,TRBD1,TGTGCCAGCAGTGAACAGGGGCCAGGTGAGCAGTTCTTC,CASSEQGPGEQFF
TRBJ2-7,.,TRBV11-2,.,TGTGCCAGCAGCCAATCGGGACTGTTCTACGAGCAGTACTTC,CASSQSGLFYEQYF
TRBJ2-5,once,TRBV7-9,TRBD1,TGTGCCAGCAGCCCCCTTTGGACAGGGTCCCAAGAGACCCAGTACTTC,CASSPLWTGSQETQYF
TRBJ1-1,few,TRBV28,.,TGTGCCAGCAGAATGACTACGGGGAGGGCTGAAGCTTTCTTT,CASRMTTGRAEAFF
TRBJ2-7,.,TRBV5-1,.,TGCGCCAGCAGCTTGTTGTGGACTTACGAGCAGTACTTC,CASSLLWTYEQYF
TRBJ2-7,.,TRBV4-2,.,TGTGCCAGCAGCCAAGATACGACAGCTTCCTACGAGCAGTACTTC,CASSQDTTASYEQYF
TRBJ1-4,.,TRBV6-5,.,TGTGCCAGCAGTTACTCGGACAGACGTGAAAAACTGTTTTTT,CASSYSDRREKLFF
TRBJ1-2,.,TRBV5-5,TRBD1,TGTGCCAGCAGCGCGGGACAGGAGTACTATGGCTACACCTTC,CASSAGQEYYGYTF
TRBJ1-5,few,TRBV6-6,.,TGTGCCAGCAGACAGGACAGTGGCCAGCCCCAGCATTTT,CASRQDSGQPQHF
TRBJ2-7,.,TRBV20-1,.,TGCAGTGCCAGGAGGGTCCACGAGCAGTACTTC,CSARRVHEQYF
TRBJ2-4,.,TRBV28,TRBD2,TGTGCCAGCAGTTTCGGGGGGTTCATAGCCAAAAACATTCAGTACTTC,CASSFGGFIAKNIQYF